Following are 4 T cell receptor beta chains from one sample sequenced in a study of radiotherapy plus CTLA-4 blockade in lung cancer. Measured with immunoSEQ multiplex PCR; TCRdb has only the in-frame clones, and not every one. The repertoire holds 85,000 to 95,000 clones, approximately 78% seen once, with roughly 26% in the top ten. The sample in question was peripheral blood, obtained from a patient treated with radiotherapy plus ipilimumab. The receptor source for this set is a human donor with non-small cell lung cancer that progressed on radiotherapy plus ipilimumab.

The chain has TRBV29-1 and TRBJ2-3; 7 bases are a match to TRBD1. The J segment lost 5 bases and the V segment lost 0 bases, leaving 5 bases of the junction unmatched. The CDR3 totals 14 residues. Germline lookup yields CDR1 SQVTM and CDR2 ANQGSEA. CDR3 residues: CSVEEVHRGDTQYF. The DNA of the CDR3 is TGCAGCGTTGAAGAGGTCCACAGGGGAGATACGCAGTATTTT.

The J gene is TRBJ2-3, the V gene TRBV5-1; 13 positions agree with TRBD2. The CDR3 sequence is 18 residues long. After removal of 4 bases from V and 4 bases from J, the junction contained 12 bases not matched to a gene. Germline CDR1 reads SGHRS; CDR2 reads YFSETQ. CDR3 bases: TGCGCCAGCAGCCCCTGGACTAGCGGGAGTCCATACTCAGATACGCAGTATTTT. This sequence encodes CASSPWTSGSPYSDTQYF.

CDR3 bases: TGTGCCAGCACATGGGGCTCCTACAATGAGCAGTTCTTC. Amino acids: CASTWGSYNEQFF. V gene TRBV7-9 combines with J gene TRBJ2-1, with D hard to call. The ends were cut back, 7 bases at V and 0 bases at J, with 7 bases in the middle. The germline V gene encodes CDR1 SEHNR and CDR2 FQNEAQ (reference sequence). CDR3 size: 13 residues.

The chain joins TRBV29-1 to TRBJ1-5, with D maybe TRBD1 (5 bases). This CDR3 has 13 amino acids. V was shortened by 4 bases and J by 5 bases, with 12 bases between the two germline ends. Germline V CDR1 and CDR2: SQVTM, ANQGSEA. CDR3 sequence (DNA): TGCAGCGTTGGGGCGGGGACGGATCAGCCCCAGCATTTT. This codes for CSVGAGTDQPQHF.